The TCR beta chain described here comes from a study of blood T cell repertoires in COVID-19. Study in general: The analysed material was cDNA or gDNA that came from T cells, B-cell-depleted T cells, or PBMCs.

Clones were read by immunoSEQ multiplex PCR, and TCRdb kept only the in-frame ones, dropping some. The table includes more than 250,000 clones, roughly 83% detected once. This clone was seen only a few times. The clonotype comes from a man aged 60 to 69 who had recovered from COVID-19. The sequencing sample was made of peripheral blood.

Written as DNA, the CDR3 is TGTGCCAGTAGTATTAGGGGCAGTAACAATGAGCAGTTCTTC. Amino acids: CASSIRGSNNEQFF. The chain has TRBV19 and TRBJ2-1; TRBD1 might be the D (5 bases). There are 14 residues in the CDR3. Trimming took off 3 bases at V and 5 bases at J, with 11 bases between the two ends. Looked up from germline, CDR1 is LNHDA and CDR2 is SQIVND (reference sequence).